This T cell receptor beta chain originates from a study of CD8+CD57+ T cells in acquired aplastic anemia. For the study at large: Sorted CD4+ and CD8+ cells gave a mean 3.2 ug DNA, range about 0.19 to 27.4 ug.

This CDR3 has 14 residues. Germline-derived CDR1 and CDR2 are SGHVS and FQNEAQ. Genomic DNA provided the template from which TCR beta VDJ and CDR3 profiles were obtained. Using its own MiXCR run on the reads, TCRdb lists one record per CDR3 protein. The sample carries more than 250,000 distinct CDR3 sequences, 82% recorded once. Details on this clonotype: Its target is unknown. A junction end diverges from the germline sequence, so it may reflect a read error.

General study results and limits: Patients and controls were not found to differ significantly in CD8+ Simpson's diversity.

All patients picked for sequencing had shown, by flow cytometry, an expansion of CD8+CD57+ cells. All patients had severe acquired aplastic anemia. Specimen: sorted CD4+, CD8+, or CD8+CD57+ T cells (not recorded which) from PBMCs. The clonotype comes from a human donor with aplastic anemia. The rearrangement uses TRBV7-8 and TRBJ2-3; TRBD2 matches at 8 bases. Here the CDR3 DNA reads TGTGCCAGCAGCTTGGCGGGAGGTCGGGATACGCGGTATTTT. It encodes CASSLAGGRDTRYF. Full variable domain (outside the CDR3, taken from reference TRBV7-8 and TRBJ2-3): GAGVSQSPRYKVAKRGQDVALRCDPISGHVSLFWYQQALGQGPEFLTYFQNEAQLDKSGLPSDRFFAERPEGSVSTLKIQRTQQEDSAVYLCASSLAGGRDTRYFGPGTRLTVL.